This T cell receptor (beta chain) derives from a study of T cells in Graves' hyperthyroidism and ophthalmopathy. RNA transcripts were the template for amplifying TCR beta CDR3 regions. In the first-round RT-PCR of the TCR CDR3, the HTBI primer set was used. A single record per CDR3 protein comes from TCRdb applying MiXCR to the multiplex PCR reads. The profile covers about 680,000 distinct CDR3 sequences, with approximately 36% appearing a single time and less than 35% taken by the ten largest. A lack of ophthalmopathy progression within 18 months defined stable Graves' hyperthyroidism. Uncontrolled infections, other autoimmune diseases, pregnancy or lactation led to exclusion of patients. Germline V gene sequence: CDR1 KGHSH, CDR2 LQKENI. The ends were cut back, 0 bases at V and 5 bases at J, with 13 bases in the middle. The CDR3 runs 15 residues. Only a few counts were recorded for this clonotype.

The V call is TRBV18, the J call TRBJ1-1, with no clear D. The sequence derives from a woman aged 40 to 50 with Graves' hyperthyroidism. Sequences were obtained from blood. The CDR3 DNA is TGTGCCAGCTCACCACCGAGGGCTGTGGGGACTGAAGCTTTCTTT. It translates to CASSPPRAVGTEAFF. Combining the CDR3 with reference TRBV18 and TRBJ1-1 gives the whole variable domain NAGVMQNPRHLVRRRGQEARLRCSPMKGHSHVYWYRQLPEEGLKFMVYLQKENIIDESGMPKERFSAEFPKEGPSILRIQQVVRGDSAAYFCASSPPRAVGTEAFFGQGTRLTVV.